Sequencing of this TCR delta chain was carried out in a study of γδ T cells in repeated Plasmodium falciparum infection. Study summary: Donors were malaria-exposed Malian children or age- and gender-matched Australian children.

V lost 1 base, J lost 0 bases, and 36 bases lay in between. Germline values: CDR1 TSWWSYY, CDR2 QGS. There are 24 residues in the CDR3. TCRdb re-called clones from the multiplex PCR reads using CATT. Among 50,000 or so delta-chain clones, about 1.6% were seen once, and the ten largest hold approximately 8.6%. This clone was seen ten or more times. Gammadelta T cells were flow-sorted from PBMC into Vgamma9/Vdelta2+ and Vdelta2-negative populations for bulk analysis. The chain is built from TRDV1 and TRDJ1; tentatively, D is TRDD3 (6 bases). Sample: gamma-delta T cells from blood. This clonotype originated in a pool of human donors (malaria-infected and uninfected, not separated). This chain's CDR3 is CALGERSHIRGGLGQFPYTDKLIF. The CDR3 bases are TGTGCTCTTGGGGAACGCTCCCACATCAGGGGTGGGCTGGGGCAATTTCCCTACACCGATAAACTCATCTTT.